This T cell receptor (beta chain) is from a study of blood T cell repertoires in COVID-19. Overall study context: Whether acute or convalescent, the COVID-19 samples came from the United States, Italy and Spain.

During active infection, Seattle patients enrolled and were then monitored through disease. Using immunoSEQ multiplex PCR, the repertoire was profiled, and TCRdb retains in-frame clones only, with some absent. The sample contains approximately 120,000 clones, 90% to 95% of which appear only once. Trimming shortened V by 1 base and J by 7 bases, and 10 bases separated the two germline ends. Germline V gene data show CDR1 as KGHDR and CDR2 as SFDVKD. CDR3 length equals 14 residues. Sequencing was done on a sample of peripheral blood. V usage is TRBV24-1 and J usage is TRBJ2-1; D is possibly TRBD2 (5 bases). This sequence originates from a man over 45 with COVID-19, enrolled during active disease. CDR3 nucleotides: TGTGCCACCAGTGATTTCACGGGGTCGAATGAGCAGTTCTTC. Translating it yields CATSDFTGSNEQFF.